Shown below are 10 T cell receptor beta chains from a single sample sequenced in a study of T-cell reconstitution after alpha-beta-depleted transplantation in children. Preparation of the TCRbeta library used unique molecular identifiers. TCRdb passed the PCR reads through MiXCR, listing each CDR3 protein once. The sample carries roughly 420,000 distinct CDR3 sequences, 15% to 20% recorded once. Sequenced material: PBMCs, mostly from graft donor cells, taken 360 days after TCRalphabeta/CD19-depleted stem cell transplant. The source of these receptors is a boy under two years old who had a stem cell transplant for Wiskott-Aldrich syndrome, so the T cells may come from the graft donor.

This clonotype showed up just a few times. The chain couples TRBV20-1 to TRBJ2-7; D is unresolved. CDR3 length: 13 residues. Trimming took 3 bases from V and 0 from J, leaving 9 bases between them. Germline values: CDR1 DFQATT, CDR2 SNEGSKA (reference sequence). CDR3 sequence (DNA): TGCAGTGCTAGTACATCTCCCTCCTACGAGCAGTACTTC. Protein sequence: CSASTSPSYEQYF.

This clonotype has just a few counts. V is TRBV4-1 and J is TRBJ2-5, with D possibly matching TRBD2 (5 bases). This CDR3 has 17 residues. V shed 4 bases and J shed 1 base, with 19 bases lying between them. CDR1 is MGHRA, CDR2 YSYEKL, per germline. The CDR3 is CASSRLGSRGIQETQYF. The CDR3 DNA is TGCGCCAGCAGCCGGTTGGGATCCCGGGGTATCCAAGAGACCCAGTACTTC.

The CDR3 DNA follows: TGTGCCAGCAGCTCATCGCCGGGACAGGGGATCGGTGAGCAGTTCTTC. It encodes CASSSSPGQGIGEQFF. J is TRBJ2-1 and V is TRBV7-9; 10 nucleotides line up with TRBD1. J lost 9 bases, V lost 4 bases, and 12 bases had no gene match. Looked up from germline, CDR1 is SEHNR and CDR2 is FQNEAQ (reference sequence). CDR3 size: 16 residues.

This chain uses TRBV5-1 with TRBJ2-1; unclear D gene. Germline V gives CDR1 SGHRS, CDR2 YFSETQ. The CDR3 runs 12 residues. Trimming removed 1 base at V and 7 bases at J, with 6 bases between. The CDR3 reads CASSLYKNEQFF. The CDR3 nucleotides are TGCGCCAGCAGCTTGTATAAGAATGAGCAGTTCTTC.

This chain uses TRBV12-3 or TRBV12-4 with TRBJ2-5; 9 nucleotides align to TRBD2. Trimming removed 7 bases from V and 2 bases from J; junction bases left unmatched: 14. The CDR3 runs 17 residues. As DNA, the CDR3 is TGTGCCAGCACCCTTGGGGGCGGGGGGGCCCTTCAAGAGACCCAGTACTTC. This gives the protein CASTLGGGGALQETQYF.

This clonotype has a handful of counts. V usage is TRBV12-3 or TRBV12-4 and J usage is TRBJ2-4; D unclear. There are 15 residues in the CDR3. V lost 6 bases to trimming and J lost 0 bases, with 12 bases between them. CDR3 bases: TGTGCCAGCAGCCGTGAATGGAAAGCCAAAAACATTCAGTACTTC. Residues: CASSREWKAKNIQYF.

In DNA form, the CDR3 reads TGTGCCAGCAGCTTAGCCGTTGCCTATGGCTACACCTTC. Translated: CASSLAVAYGYTF. The chain combines TRBV7-9 with TRBJ1-2, with D hard to call. The germline V and J ends were trimmed by 0 bases and 4 bases, with 6 bases remaining between them. There are 13 residues in the CDR3. CDR1 and CDR2 (germline): SEHNR, FQNEAQ (reference sequence).

This chain joins TRBV12-3 or TRBV12-4 and TRBJ2-5, with D perhaps TRBD2 (5 bases). Trimming took off 6 bases at V and 2 bases at J, with 10 bases between the two ends. CDR3 length equals 13 residues. DNA for the CDR3: TGTGCCAGCAGACTTGGGAGTCAAGAGACCCAGTACTTC. Amino acid sequence: CASRLGSQETQYF.

In its sample, this clonotype was seen a few times. This chain uses TRBV7-9 with TRBJ2-7; D remains unclear. CDR3 length: 12 residues. The ends were cut back, 2 bases at V and 6 bases at J, with 8 bases in the middle. The germline V gene encodes CDR1 SEHNR and CDR2 FQNEAQ (reference sequence). The CDR3, as DNA: TGTGCCAGCAGCTTATTCGACCCCGAGCAGTACTTC. Translation gives CASSLFDPEQYF.

The rearrangement uses TRBV7-9 and TRBJ2-5; no firm D call. The CDR3 has 15 amino acids. Germline V gene lookup returns CDR1 SEHNR and CDR2 FQNEAQ (reference sequence). V lost 1 base and J 4 bases, leaving 13 bases between the germline ends. For the CDR3, the DNA is TGTGCCAGCAGCTTAGGTCCCCGGGTAGGAGAGACCCAGTACTTC. It specifies CASSLGPRVGETQYF.